This T cell receptor beta chain came from a study of a mutant IDH1 vaccine in newly diagnosed glioma. Across the whole study: Sex distribution of treated patients was roughly 62% male and roughly 40% female; mean age was around 40 years.

Time point given: week 5, during vaccination. Every vaccination contained 300 ug of the mutant IDH1 20-mer peptide and was paired with topical imiquimod. Newly diagnosed WHO grade 3 or 4 IDH1-mutant, ATRX-lost astrocytomas were identified in the donors. Remarks on this clone: The antigen is unknown.

Assay used: immunoSEQ multiplex PCR; TCRdb lists only in-frame clones, some missing. This sample has 40,000 to 60,000 clones, with about three quarters found just once. The CDR3 runs to 16 residues. From germline, CDR1 is MNHEY and CDR2 SMNVEV (reference sequence). With 5 bases removed from V and 1 base from J, the gap between germline ends came to 17 bases. V usage is TRBV27 and J usage is TRBJ1-1, with D tentatively TRBD1 (5 bases). This specimen was PBMCs, taken from a glioma patient whose treatment included an IDH1 peptide vaccine. The sequence was obtained from a woman aged 40 to 50 with glioma. Written as DNA, the CDR3 is TGTGCCAGCAGTGAACCTCGGGGGATCGCGAACACTGAAGCTTTCTTT. As protein: CASSEPRGIANTEAFF.